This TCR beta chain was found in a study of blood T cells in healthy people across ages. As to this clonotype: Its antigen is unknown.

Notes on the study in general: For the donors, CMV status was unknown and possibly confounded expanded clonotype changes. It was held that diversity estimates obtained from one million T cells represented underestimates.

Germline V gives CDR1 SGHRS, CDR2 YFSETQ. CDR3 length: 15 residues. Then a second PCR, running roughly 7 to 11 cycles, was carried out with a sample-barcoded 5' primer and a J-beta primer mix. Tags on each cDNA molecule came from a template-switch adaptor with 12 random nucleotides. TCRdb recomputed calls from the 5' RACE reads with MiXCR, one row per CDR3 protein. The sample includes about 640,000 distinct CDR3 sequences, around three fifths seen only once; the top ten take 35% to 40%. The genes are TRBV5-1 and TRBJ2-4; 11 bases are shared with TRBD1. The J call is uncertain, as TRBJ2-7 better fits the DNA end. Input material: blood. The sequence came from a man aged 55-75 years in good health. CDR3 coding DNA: TGCGCCAGCAGCTCTCGGACAGGGGGCGTGTACGAGCAGTACTTC. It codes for CASSSRTGGVYEQYF.